The rows below give T cell receptor beta chains drawn from one sample of a study of vaccination and CD4 T cells after COVID-19. MiXCR, run by TCRdb on the PCR reads, gives a single entry per CDR3 protein. The sample lists under 20,000 distinct CDR3 sequences; about 42% were seen once. For these receptors, no antigen is known. Specimen: CD4+ T cells from blood, cultured in vitro, collected before SARS-CoV-2 vaccination. These TCRs come from a human donor who received a COVID-19 vaccine. CDR3s include the opening cysteine and the closing phenylalanine or tryptophan. Each record gives: J gene, D gene, V gene, clone size, CDR3 protein, CDR3 DNA. A D gene is named only where the DNA matches it firmly. The size of a clone is reported for some rows only, either as once, few or many, or as a class for expanded clones.

J gene: TRBJ1-2; D gene: TRBD1; V gene: TRBV12-3/TRBV12-4; clone size: few; CDR3 protein: CASSLPRTGAPRGYGYTF; CDR3 DNA: TGTGCCAGCAGTTTACCCCGGACAGGGGCCCCCAGAGGGTATGGCTACACCTTC
J gene: TRBJ2-6; D gene: NA; V gene: TRBV7-9; clone size: NA; CDR3 protein: CASSLSLQAFSGANVLTF; CDR3 DNA: TGTGCCAGCAGCTTAAGTTTACAGGCCTTTTCTGGGGCCAACGTCCTGACTTTC
J gene: TRBJ2-3; D gene: NA; V gene: TRBV20-1; clone size: NA; CDR3 protein: CSARDSSRYTDTQYF; CDR3 DNA: TGCAGTGCTAGAGATTCTAGCAGATACACAGATACGCAGTATTTT
J gene: TRBJ1-1; D gene: TRBD1; V gene: TRBV20-1; clone size: NA; CDR3 protein: CSATPGQVVEAFF; CDR3 DNA: TGCAGTGCTACCCCGGGACAGGTGGTTGAAGCTTTCTTT
J gene: TRBJ2-5; D gene: TRBD2; V gene: TRBV19; clone size: few; CDR3 protein: CASSIVPSGGQETQYF; CDR3 DNA: TGTGCCAGTAGTATAGTGCCTAGCGGGGGCCAAGAGACCCAGTACTTC
J gene: TRBJ1-2; D gene: NA; V gene: TRBV4-1; clone size: NA; CDR3 protein: CASSQEGDYGYTF; CDR3 DNA: TGCGCCAGCAGCCAAGAGGGGGACTATGGCTACACCTTC
J gene: TRBJ2-3; D gene: TRBD2; V gene: TRBV20-1; clone size: NA; CDR3 protein: CSARDPGLAGGLLDTQYF; CDR3 DNA: TGCAGTGCTAGAGATCCGGGACTAGCGGGGGGACTCTTGGATACGCAGTATTTT
J gene: TRBJ2-5; D gene: TRBD2; V gene: TRBV24-1; clone size: NA; CDR3 protein: CATSDSTSGGQETQYF; CDR3 DNA: TGTGCCACCAGTGATTCGACTAGCGGGGGCCAAGAGACCCAGTACTTC
J gene: TRBJ1-4; D gene: NA; V gene: TRBV20-1; clone size: NA; CDR3 protein: CSASGWQGVTEKLFF; CDR3 DNA: TGCAGTGCTAGCGGATGGCAGGGTGTTACTGAAAAACTGTTTTTT
J gene: TRBJ2-7; D gene: NA; V gene: TRBV21-1; clone size: NA; CDR3 protein: CASSKGGLGGGPSYEQYF; CDR3 DNA: TGTGCCAGCAGCAAGGGTGGTCTGGGGGGGGGACCCTCCTACGAGCAGTACTTC
J gene: TRBJ1-3; D gene: NA; V gene: TRBV20-1; clone size: NA; CDR3 protein: CSARDQHRLSGNTIYF; CDR3 DNA: TGCAGTGCTAGAGATCAGCACAGGCTCTCTGGAAACACCATATATTTT
J gene: TRBJ1-1; D gene: NA; V gene: TRBV6-1; clone size: NA; CDR3 protein: CASSDQTGMNTEAFF; CDR3 DNA: TGTGCCAGCAGTGACCAAACAGGAATGAACACTGAAGCTTTCTTT
J gene: TRBJ2-1; D gene: TRBD2; V gene: TRBV7-2; clone size: NA; CDR3 protein: CASSSSSGGAAEQFF; CDR3 DNA: TGTGCCAGCAGCTCCTCTAGCGGGGGGGCCGCTGAGCAGTTCTTC
J gene: TRBJ2-1; D gene: NA; V gene: TRBV30; clone size: NA; CDR3 protein: CAWSQDNEQFF; CDR3 DNA: TGTGCCTGGAGTCAGGACAATGAGCAGTTCTTC
J gene: TRBJ1-5; D gene: NA; V gene: TRBV12-3/TRBV12-4; clone size: NA; CDR3 protein: CASSFGRGVGQPQHF; CDR3 DNA: TGTGCCAGCAGTTTTGGTAGGGGGGTGGGGCAGCCCCAGCATTTT
J gene: TRBJ1-2; D gene: NA; V gene: TRBV20-1; clone size: few; CDR3 protein: CSARDGGTYGYTF; CDR3 DNA: TGCAGTGCTAGAGATGGGGGCACTTATGGCTACACCTTC
J gene: TRBJ1-6; D gene: NA; V gene: TRBV6-1; clone size: NA; CDR3 protein: CASSEARGTPYNSPLHF; CDR3 DNA: TGTGCCAGCAGTGAAGCGAGGGGTACCCCCTATAATTCACCCCTCCACTTT
J gene: TRBJ1-2; D gene: NA; V gene: TRBV4-2; clone size: NA; CDR3 protein: CASSQDYATNVYGYTF; CDR3 DNA: TGTGCCAGCAGCCAAGATTACGCGACAAATGTGTATGGCTACACCTTC
J gene: TRBJ2-1; D gene: TRBD2; V gene: TRBV20-1; clone size: medium-sized; CDR3 protein: CSARGGTSGYNEQFF; CDR3 DNA: TGCAGTGCTAGAGGTGGGACTAGCGGCTACAATGAGCAGTTCTTC
J gene: TRBJ1-6; D gene: TRBD1; V gene: TRBV12-3/TRBV12-4; clone size: few; CDR3 protein: CASSPGGGQGLSPLHF; CDR3 DNA: TGTGCCAGCAGCCCAGGGGGGGGACAGGGTCTTTCACCCCTCCACTTT
J gene: TRBJ2-7; D gene: TRBD1; V gene: TRBV20-1; clone size: NA; CDR3 protein: CSARDTGQSPYEQYF; CDR3 DNA: TGCAGTGCTAGAGATACGGGACAGTCCCCCTACGAGCAGTACTTC
J gene: TRBJ1-5; D gene: NA; V gene: TRBV4-1; clone size: NA; CDR3 protein: CASSQDWLGQVNQPQHF; CDR3 DNA: TGCGCCAGCAGCCAAGATTGGTTAGGTCAGGTCAATCAGCCCCAGCATTTT
J gene: TRBJ2-5; D gene: TRBD1; V gene: TRBV20-1; clone size: NA; CDR3 protein: CSAMGQGEETQYF; CDR3 DNA: TGCAGTGCTATGGGACAGGGGGAAGAGACCCAGTACTTC